Below are 3 T cell receptor beta chains sequenced from a single sample in a study of CD8 T cells in Susac syndrome. Random hexamers were used to reverse transcribe about 0.45 to 1 ug of RNA. TCRdb called the immunoSEQ multiplex PCR reads again in MiXCR, with one record for every CDR3 protein. The sample lists roughly 100,000 distinct CDR3 sequences, roughly 96% occurring once. Source material: CD8+ T cells from PBMCs. The receptors come from a human donor with Susac syndrome.

V usage is TRBV7-2 and J usage is TRBJ2-5; possible D gene TRBD2, 5 bases. Germline V lookup: CDR1 SGHTA, CDR2 FQGNSA. This CDR3 has 14 amino acids. Trimming cost V 5 bases and J 0 bases, with 10 bases left between them. As DNA, the CDR3 is TGTGCCAGCAGCCAGGAGGTGGACCAAGAGACCCAGTACTTC. As protein: CASSQEVDQETQYF.

This chain joins TRBV29-1 and TRBJ2-7, with TRBD1 as a possible D gene (6 bases). V gave up 6 bases and J gave up 2 bases, with 11 bases separating them. CDR1 SQVTM and CDR2 ANQGSEA come from the germline V gene. CDR3 size: 12 residues. The CDR3 is CSVATGAYEQYF. The CDR3 region has the DNA TGCAGCGTCGCGACAGGAGCCTACGAGCAGTACTTC.

This chain's CDR3 is CASSHELDTQYF. Here the CDR3 DNA reads TGTGCCAGCAGTCATGAGCTGGATACGCAGTATTTT. This rearrangement joins TRBV7-2 to TRBJ2-3; D is unresolved. This CDR3 is 12 amino acids long. The V gene's germline CDR1 is SGHTA and CDR2 FQGNSA. Trimming left V 6 bases short and J 6 bases short, with 10 bases between.